These 7 T cell receptor beta chains originate from one sample sequenced in a study of human T cells and chemical hapten exposure (dated by TCRdb to the early 2020s). The receptor library was made with RACE. These reads were obtained on a NextSeq 500. TCRdb reworked the public reads: Q25 trimming with fastp, MiXCR clone assembly, productive beta chains retained. When rows share a CDR3 protein, they turn into one entry using the most common DNA and genes. This sample gives about 140,000 distinct CDR3 sequences in total; roughly 12% of them show up just once. Of the sample, around 1.4% falls within the top ten clones. This specimen's time point label, interpreted: patch test 2, 6 weeks after DPC sensitization. Reading the label with the study, this specimen's treatment or condition is: therapeutic diphenylcyclopropenone sensitization with weekly scalp DPC. This sample comprised whole blood, obtained in connection with sensitization to the hapten diphenylcyclopropenone (DPC). Source of these receptors: a woman aged 45-59 years with alopecia areata. Some clones in this sample may be carry-over from other donors' samples.

Of note for this clonotype: The junction does not match germline at one end; this may be a read error. This chain connects TRBV7-9 to TRBJ2-7; no clear D gene. The germline CDR1 and CDR2 sequences are SEHNR and FQNEAQ (reference sequence). The CDR3 is 15 amino acids. The CDR3 sequence is CASSLAPGPEYEQHF. In DNA, the CDR3 is TGTGCCAGCAGCTTAGCCCCGGGCCCGGAGTACGAGCAGCACTTC.

This chain connects TRBV2 to TRBJ2-3; 13 bases align to TRBD2. Unmatched junction bases numbered 6, after V lost 7 bases and J lost 2 bases. Germline V CDR1 and CDR2: SNHLY, FYNNEI. CDR3 length: 16 amino acids. The CDR3 coding sequence is TGTGCCAGCACCGGGACTAGCGGGGTTCTCACAGATACGCAGTATTTT. This sequence encodes CASTGTSGVLTDTQYF.

In its sample, this clonotype was seen a few times. The genes are TRBV29-1 and TRBJ1-2; unclear D gene. Germline V CDR1 and CDR2: SQVTM, ANQGSEA. Between the trimmed V and J ends, which lost 8 bases and 8 bases, there was a span of 9 bases. The CDR3 sequence is 9 residues long. The CDR3 DNA follows: TGCAGCCTCGATCCGGGCTACACCTTC. As protein: CSLDPGYTF. Based on the CDR3 plus reference TRBV29-1 and TRBJ1-2, the full variable domain is SAVISQKPSRDICQRGTSLTIQCQVDSQVTMMFWYRQQPGQSLTLIATANQGSEATYESGFVIDKFPISRPNLTFSTLTVSNMSPEDSSIYLCSLDPGYTFGSGTRLTVV.

This clonotype was observed at least ten times. The rearrangement links TRBV5-1 to TRBJ1-4, with D perhaps matching TRBD1 (5 bases). CDR1 and CDR2 (germline): SGHRS, YFSETQ. The length of the CDR3 is 17 residues. The V gene lost 0 bases and the J gene lost 7 bases, with 19 bases spanning the gap. The CDR3 is CASSLARQGRRLEKLFF. The CDR3 DNA reads TGCGCCAGCAGCTTGGCCCGGCAGGGAAGAAGACTTGAAAAACTGTTTTTT. Looking up the rest from reference TRBV5-1 and TRBJ1-4 gives the full variable domain: KAGVTQTPRYLIKTRGQQVTLSCSPISGHRSVSWYQQTPGQGLQFLFEYFSETQRNKGNFPGRFSGRQFSNSRSEMNVSTLELGDSALYLCASSLARQGRRLEKLFFGSGTQLSVL.

This clonotype occurred a few times. The chain uses TRBV19 and TRBJ1-5; D gene unclear. V lost 7 bases and J lost 1, with 8 bases in between. From germline, CDR1 is LNHDA and CDR2 SQIVND (reference sequence). The CDR3 is 13 residues long. In DNA form, the CDR3 reads TGTGCCAGTAATCGATGGAGCAATCAGCCCCAGCATTTT. This encodes CASNRWSNQPQHF.

This clonotype showed up just a few times. The chain uses TRBV7-9 and TRBJ1-1, with D tentatively TRBD1 (6 bases). Germline values: CDR1 SEHNR, CDR2 FQNEAQ (reference sequence). CDR3 length: 13 amino acids. Trimming took off 5 bases at V and 8 bases at J, with 15 bases between the two ends. CDR3 nucleotide sequence: TGTGCCAGCAGCCTTCTGCCCCAGGGGGAAGCTTTCTTT. This codes for CASSLLPQGEAFF.

The rearrangement uses TRBV27 and TRBJ2-1, with 8 bases lining up with TRBD2. The germline CDR1 and CDR2 sequences are MNHEY and SMNVEV (reference sequence). The ends lost 5 bases at V and 3 bases at J; junction bases unmatched: 12. The CDR3 covers 17 residues. DNA of the CDR3: TGTGCCAGCAGTAAGGGCTTCGGACTAGCCCGCTACAATGAGCAGTTCTTC. Protein sequence: CASSKGFGLARYNEQFF.